This T cell receptor (beta chain) was retrieved from a study of CD8 T cells in Susac syndrome. A quantity of about 0.5 to 1 ug RNA underwent reverse transcription using random hexamers. immunoSEQ multiplex PCR amplified TCR beta CDR3 across 54 Vbeta, 13 Jbeta. From the immunoSEQ multiplex PCR reads, TCRdb called clonotypes with MiXCR, one entry per CDR3 protein. The table shows 400,000 or so distinct CDR3 sequences, with 85% occurring only once. This CDR3 spans 12 amino acids. Trimming removed 6 bases at V and 3 bases at J, with 9 bases between. Germline-derived CDR1 and CDR2 are MNHEY and SMNVEV (reference sequence). CD8+ and CD4+ T cells from blood underwent TCR beta sequencing, which was carried out in a high-throughput format. Both CD4+ and CD8+ T cells were negatively isolated, and TEMRA cells underwent FACS enrichment. For this clonotype: Its antigen remains unidentified.

The study, taken as a whole, reports: Regarding the TCR sequencing and HLA analysis, the study admitted that a relatively small number of individuals were involved.

Material: CD8+ T cells from PBMCs. The V and J genes are TRBV27 and TRBJ2-7; D is unresolved. This TCR was sampled from a human donor with multiple sclerosis. CDR3 loop: CASRRWDYEQYF. The CDR3 DNA reads TGTGCCAGCAGACGGTGGGACTACGAGCAGTACTTC.